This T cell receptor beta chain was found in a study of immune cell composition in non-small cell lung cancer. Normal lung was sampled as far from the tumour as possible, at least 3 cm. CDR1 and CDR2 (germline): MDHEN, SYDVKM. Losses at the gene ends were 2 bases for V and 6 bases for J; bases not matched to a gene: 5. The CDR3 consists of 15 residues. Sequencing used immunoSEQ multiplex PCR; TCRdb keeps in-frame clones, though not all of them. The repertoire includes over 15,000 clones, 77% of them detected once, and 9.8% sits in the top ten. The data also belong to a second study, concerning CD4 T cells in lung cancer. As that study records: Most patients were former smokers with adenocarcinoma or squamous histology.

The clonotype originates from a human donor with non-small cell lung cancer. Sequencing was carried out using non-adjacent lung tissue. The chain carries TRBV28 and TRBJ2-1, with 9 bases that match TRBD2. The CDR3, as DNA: TGTGCCAGCAGTTTACGCGGGGGGGCATCCAATGAGCAGTTCTTC. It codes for CASSLRGGASNEQFF.